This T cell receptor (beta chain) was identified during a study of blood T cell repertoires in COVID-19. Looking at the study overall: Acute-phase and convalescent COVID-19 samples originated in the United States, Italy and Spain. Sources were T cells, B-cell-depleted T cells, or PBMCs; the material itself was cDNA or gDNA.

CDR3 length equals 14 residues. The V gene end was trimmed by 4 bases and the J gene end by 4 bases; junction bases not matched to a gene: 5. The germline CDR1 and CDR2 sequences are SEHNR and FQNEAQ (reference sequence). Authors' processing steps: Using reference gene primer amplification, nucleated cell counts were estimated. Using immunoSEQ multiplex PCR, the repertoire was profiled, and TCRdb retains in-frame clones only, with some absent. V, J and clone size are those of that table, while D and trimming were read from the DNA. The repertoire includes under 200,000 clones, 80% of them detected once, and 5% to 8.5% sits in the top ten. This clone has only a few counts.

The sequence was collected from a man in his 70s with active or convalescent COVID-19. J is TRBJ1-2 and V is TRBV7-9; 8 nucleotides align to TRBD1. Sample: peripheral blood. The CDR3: CASSYGQGFYGYTF. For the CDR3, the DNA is TGTGCCAGCAGCTATGGACAGGGATTCTATGGCTACACCTTC.